Here is one T cell receptor beta chain with its context. The antigen remains unidentified. This table comes from immunoSEQ multiplex PCR, and its TCRdb copy is limited to in-frame clones, with some not included. This sample yields 1.5 million to 2.5 million clones, of which 85% to 95% are seen a single time; more than 0.95% belongs to the top ten. Terminally differentiated effector memory CD45RA+ cells were left out of the naive CD8 fraction, which was CD45RO-negative and positively selected for CCR7. The healthy adult donors were HIV-negative and reported no recent acute infections or vaccinations. These data originate in a study of shared clonotypes between healthy human individuals. The CDR3 runs to 13 residues. Germline V gene lookup returns CDR1 WSHSY and CDR2 SAAADI. The germline V and J ends were trimmed by 3 bases and 3 bases, with 9 bases remaining between them. Study conclusions and caveats: Shared clonotypes: 4.5% to 6% naive CD4, about 3.3% naive CD8, roughly 2.2% memory CD4, about 0.4% memory CD8. Relative to memory subsets, naive subsets generally showed larger estimated richness.

The chain carries TRBV10-2 and TRBJ2-7; D is unclear. This receptor was taken from a man aged 18 to 35 in good health. The material sequenced was naive CD8+ T cells sorted from blood. The CDR3 region is CASSELSDYEQYF. In nucleotides, the CDR3 is TGCGCCAGCAGTGAATTGTCCGACTACGAGCAGTACTTC.